The 10 T cell receptor beta chains below come from one sample, sequenced in a study of blood T cells in healthy people across ages. A second about 7 to 12 cycle PCR used barcoded and J-beta primers. TCRdb re-analysed the 5' RACE reads in MiXCR, keeping a single row per CDR3 protein. The repertoire has about 620,000 distinct CDR3 sequences, more than 20% of them found once; the top ten carry 3% to 4%. The specimen sequenced was blood. These receptors originate from a man between 65 and 85 years old in good health.

In its sample, this clonotype was seen a few times. The chain has TRBV6-2 or TRBV6-3 and TRBJ2-5; D may be TRBD2 (6 bases). Near its end, the DNA agrees better with TRBJ2-1, so the J call may be wrong. This CDR3 is built from 16 residues. Germline lookup yields CDR1 MNHEY and CDR2 SVGEGT. CDR3 nucleotide sequence: TGTGCCAGCAGTTACTCGACTAGGGCAGTTCCTAGTGAGCAGTTCTTC. Amino acid sequence: CASSYSTRAVPSEQFF.

The rearrangement joins TRBV7-3 to TRBJ1-6; TRBD1 matches at 8 bases. Per the germline V gene, CDR1 is SGHTA and CDR2 is FQGTGA. The V and J ends lost 3 bases and 7 bases, in that order; junction bases with no gene match: 2. The CDR3 loop spans 14 amino acids. CDR3 sequence reads: CASSFTGGNSPLHF. CDR3 in DNA: TGTGCCAGCAGCTTCACAGGGGGGAATTCACCCCTCCACTTT.

This clonotype has at least ten counts. The V gene is TRBV18, the J gene TRBJ2-7; D not resolved. V was cut by 2 bases and J by 5 bases, with 10 bases left in between. The CDR3 runs to 13 residues. Looked up from germline, CDR1 is KGHSH and CDR2 is LQKENI. This CDR3 is CASSPSSQDEQYF. Written as DNA, the CDR3 is TGTGCCAGCTCACCAAGTAGTCAGGACGAGCAGTACTTC.

There are a few counts of this clonotype. The J gene is TRBJ1-2, the V gene TRBV2; possible D gene TRBD1, 6 bases. Trimming took off 6 bases at V and 1 base at J, with 12 bases between the two ends. The CDR3 length is 14 residues. Germline CDR1 and CDR2: SNHLY and FYNNEI. CDR3 loop: CASRTGQLNYGYTF. CDR3 in DNA: TGTGCCAGCAGAACCGGACAGCTTAACTATGGCTACACCTTC.

The rearrangement links TRBV13 to TRBJ2-1; D gene uncertain. The CDR3 is made up of 16 amino acids. The V end lost 0 bases, the J end lost 0 bases, and 9 bases lay between the germline ends. Germline lookup yields CDR1 PRHDT and CDR2 FYEKMQ (reference sequence). The CDR3: CASSLGGLSSYNEQFF. The CDR3 DNA reads TGTGCCAGCAGCTTAGGCGGCCTGAGCTCCTACAATGAGCAGTTCTTC.

J is TRBJ2-1 and V is TRBV10-3; D call uncertain. Trimming removed 0 bases at V and 5 bases at J, with 14 bases between. The germline V gene has CDR1 ENHRY and CDR2 SYGVKD. The CDR3 consists of 16 residues. The CDR3 loop reads CAISESVGIRDNEQFF. The DNA of the CDR3 is TGTGCCATCAGTGAGTCTGTAGGGATCCGGGACAATGAGCAGTTCTTC.

On this clonotype: Sequence at one end of the junction differs from germline and may be a read error. The chain couples TRBV12-3 or TRBV12-4 to TRBJ1-1; D not certain. The CDR3 runs to 13 residues. CDR3 loop: CASSLRGNTEALF. In DNA form, the CDR3 reads TGTGCCAGCAGTTTACGGGGAAACACTGAAGCTCTCTTT.

This clonotype was detected ten times or more. This chain uses TRBV29-1 with TRBJ2-3; no clear D gene. The V and J ends lost 4 bases and 1 base respectively, with 6 bases between them. This CDR3 contains 12 residues. Germline V gene data show CDR1 as SQVTM and CDR2 as ANQGSEA. As DNA, the CDR3 is TGCAGCGTTGTGGTAGGCACAGATACGCAGTATTTT. Translation gives CSVVVGTDTQYF.

This clonotype was seen more than once but under ten times. One end of the junction is discordant with germline, which a read error may explain. The CDR3 nucleotides are TGTGCCGGCAGTCGCTACAATGAGCAGTTCTTC. Translated, it gives CAGSRYNEQFF. The chain is built from TRBV12-3 or TRBV12-4 and TRBJ2-1; no reliable D call. This CDR3 spans 11 amino acids.

The chain links TRBV12-3 or TRBV12-4 to TRBJ2-7; D may be TRBD2 (5 bases). The CDR3 consists of 15 residues. Trimming removed 2 bases at V and 2 bases at J, with 13 bases between. The CDR3 loop reads CASSLLGRVAYEQYF. Written as DNA, the CDR3 is TGTGCCAGCAGTTTATTAGGGCGGGTGGCCTACGAGCAGTACTTC.